The 17 T cell receptor beta chains below were found in one sample sequenced in a study of T-cell memory formation after mild COVID-19. TCRdb analysed the 5' RACE reads with MiXCR anew, one entry per CDR3 protein. The sample contains about 560,000 distinct CDR3 sequences, under 20% of which appear only once. What was sequenced was PBMCs or a T cell subset sorted from them (not recorded which). The receptor set was obtained from an adult woman who had mild COVID-19 (a few samples of this study predate the infection). Cell type and time point are not known.

The rearrangement uses TRBV3-1 and TRBJ2-2; D uncertain. This CDR3 comprises 14 residues. The germline CDR1 and CDR2 sequences are LGHDT and YNNKEL (reference sequence). The V end was cut by 0 bases, the J end by 1 base, with 3 bases between. This CDR3 reads CASSQDVNTGELFF. Written as DNA, the CDR3 is TGTGCCAGCAGCCAAGATGTGAACACCGGGGAGCTGTTTTTT.

This clonotype came up a few times. The chain uses TRBV12-3 or TRBV12-4 and TRBJ1-4; D not resolved. V was trimmed by 3 bases and J by 3 bases, leaving 20 bases between them. The CDR3 sequence is 18 residues long. The chain's CDR3 is CASSFLGSGLKANEKLFF. CDR3 DNA: TGTGCCAGCAGTTTTTTGGGATCTGGTCTCAAGGCTAATGAAAAACTGTTTTTT.

V and J are TRBV7-2 and TRBJ2-3, with 7 positions matching TRBD1. Germline V gene sequence: CDR1 SGHTA, CDR2 FQGNSA. J gave up 1 base and V 1 base, and 2 bases lay outside the gene matches. The CDR3 covers 15 residues. CDR3 sequence (DNA): TGTGCCAGCAGCTTAGAGGGGGCACGCACAGATACGCAGTATTTT. Amino acids: CASSLEGARTDTQYF.

This chain joins TRBV5-1 and TRBJ1-1; unclear D gene. Germline V gives CDR1 SGHRS, CDR2 YFSETQ. With 5 bases removed from V and 7 bases from J, the gap between germline ends came to 12 bases. The CDR3 consists of 12 residues. Here the CDR3 reads CASRVGRSEAFF. As DNA, the CDR3 is TGCGCCAGCAGGGTTGGAAGAAGTGAAGCTTTCTTT.

The CDR3 DNA follows: TGTGCCACCAGTGATTCTCTGGGGAGACAGCCCTCTGAGAGCACAGATACGCAGTATTTT. Protein product: CATSDSLGRQPSESTDTQYF. The chain couples TRBV24-1 to TRBJ2-3, with D perhaps assigned TRBD1 or TRBD2 (5 bases each). There are 20 residues in the CDR3. The germline V and J ends were trimmed by 2 bases and 0 bases, with 23 bases remaining between them. Germline V gene sequence: CDR1 KGHDR, CDR2 SFDVKD.

There are a few counts of this clonotype. The chain joins TRBV7-2 to TRBJ2-5; D may be TRBD2 (7 bases). V dropped 4 bases and J dropped 7 bases, with 16 bases sitting between them. This CDR3 has 14 residues. Germline V lookup: CDR1 SGHTA, CDR2 FQGNSA. CDR3 in DNA: TGTGCCAGCAGCTCACCTAGGGGGGAGGGGACCCAGTACTTC. Protein product: CASSSPRGEGTQYF.

This clonotype came up many times. V usage is TRBV7-9 and J usage is TRBJ2-4; weak D call: TRBD2 (6 bases). The CDR3 is made up of 13 amino acids. Germline lookup yields CDR1 SEHNR and CDR2 FQNEAQ (reference sequence). The V gene lost 1 base and the J gene lost 6 bases, with 7 bases spanning the gap. As DNA, the CDR3 is TGTGCCAGCAGCTTAGACGGGGGAAACATTCAGTACTTC. It yields the protein CASSLDGGNIQYF.

A remark on this clonotype: Compared with germline, one end of the junction differs, possibly owing to a read error. The V gene is TRBV29-1, the J gene TRBJ1-1, with D possibly TRBD1 on 6 matching bases. There are 9 residues in the CDR3. Germline CDR1 SQVTM, CDR2 ANQGSEA. DNA of the CDR3: TGCAGCGTTGATGGAGACAGGCATTTT. It yields the protein CSVDGDRHF.

In its sample, this clonotype was seen many times. CDR3 protein: CASSPGGWENEQFF. DNA for the CDR3: TGCGCCAGCAGCCCGGGAGGGTGGGAGAATGAGCAGTTCTTC. The V call is TRBV5-1, the J call TRBJ2-1; the match to TRBD2 covers 8 bases. The CDR3 has 14 residues. Germline loops: CDR1 SGHRS, CDR2 YFSETQ. With 4 bases clipped from V and 7 bases from J, the junction kept 7 bases outside the gene matches.

Only a few counts were recorded for this clonotype. J is TRBJ1-1 and V is TRBV14; D gene unclear. The CDR3 extends over 13 amino acids. Trimming removed 1 base at V and 3 bases at J, with 6 bases between. In germline, CDR1 is SGHDN, CDR2 FVKESK. CDR3 sequence reads: CASSQAWDTEAFF. For the CDR3, the DNA is TGTGCCAGCAGCCAAGCCTGGGACACTGAAGCTTTCTTT.

This clonotype was picked up a small number of times. This chain links TRBV9 with TRBJ2-3; D is perhaps TRBD1 or TRBD2 (7 bases each). V lost 4 bases, J lost 2 bases, and 17 bases lay in between. There are 16 residues in the CDR3. Looked up from germline, CDR1 is SGDLS and CDR2 is YYNGEE. The CDR3 loop reads CASSPGGGQYTDTQYF. CDR3 nucleotide sequence: TGTGCCAGCAGCCCTGGGGGGGGACAGTACACAGATACGCAGTATTTT. The whole variable domain, filled in from reference TRBV9 and TRBJ2-3, reads DSGVTQTPKHLITATGQRVTLRCSPRSGDLSVYWYQQSLDQGLQFLIQYYNGEERAKGNILERFSAQQFPDLHSELNLSSLELGDSALYFCASSPGGGQYTDTQYFGPGTRLTVL.

The V call is TRBV5-4, the J call TRBJ2-1; TRBD2 matches at 9 bases. J was trimmed by 2 bases and V by 4 bases; bases with no gene match: 4. This CDR3 is 15 amino acids long. Germline values: CDR1 SGHNT, CDR2 YYREEE (reference sequence). The CDR3 loop reads CASSAGGGPYNEQFF. DNA of the CDR3: TGTGCCAGCAGCGCGGGAGGGGGGCCCTACAATGAGCAGTTCTTC.

Only a few counts were recorded for this clonotype. The chain couples TRBV9 to TRBJ1-1; TRBD1 matches at 8 bases. Germline V gives CDR1 SGDLS, CDR2 YYNGEE. Trimming at V came to 5 bases and at J to 4 bases, leaving 7 bases not matched to a gene. The CDR3 totals 14 residues. CDR3 nucleotide sequence: TGTGCCAGCAGTCCTAACAGGGGGAGCACTGAAGCTTTCTTT. Encoded protein: CASSPNRGSTEAFF.

This clonotype has at least ten counts. This chain's CDR3 is CSFRGEGARGYTF. CDR3 nucleotides: TGCAGCTTCCGGGGCGAGGGGGCGCGCGGCTACACCTTC. The rearrangement joins TRBV29-1 to TRBJ1-2, with 7 bases aligning to TRBD1. The CDR3 consists of 13 residues. V lost 8 bases to trimming and J lost 8 bases; unmatched junction nucleotides: 14. Germline assignment: CDR1 SQVTM and CDR2 ANQGSEA.

The rearrangement links TRBV20-1 to TRBJ2-1; no firm D call. The V gene's germline CDR1 is DFQATT and CDR2 SNEGSKA (reference sequence). Trimming removed 2 bases from V and 0 bases from J, with 11 bases in between. CDR3 size: 15 residues. The CDR3 nucleotides are TGCAGTGCTAGACCTACACCGAGCTCCTACAATGAGCAGTTCTTC. Protein: CSARPTPSSYNEQFF.

This clonotype has a handful of counts. The CDR3 DNA reads as TGTGCCAGCAGCGGCAGAGGTTCGGCTTACGAGCAGTACTTC. Protein: CASSGRGSAYEQYF. This chain connects TRBV5-4 to TRBJ2-7, with D uncertain. The V and J ends lost 4 bases and 4 bases respectively, with 15 bases between them. CDR1 is SGHNT and CDR2 is YYREEE in the germline V gene (reference sequence). The CDR3 consists of 14 residues.

The genes are TRBV2 and TRBJ1-1; tentative D call: TRBD1 (6 bases). Germline lookup yields CDR1 SNHLY and CDR2 FYNNEI. The CDR3 totals 15 residues. V was pared by 2 bases and J by 1 base, with 11 bases between. The CDR3, as DNA: TGTGCCAGCAGTGAAAAAAAGACAGGGAACACTGAAGCTTTCTTT. Residues: CASSEKKTGNTEAFF.